Following are 6 T cell receptor beta chains from one sample sequenced in a study of cytomegalovirus exposure and HLA in healthy donors listed by TCRdb under 2017. The library was generated by the immunoSEQ multiplex PCR assay. TCRdb re-hosts the immuneACCESS table, in-frame sequences only. Its copies lack some clones; in the studies checked, an unresolved V gene accounts for under half of them, and the cause for the rest is not known. The sample table shows 200,000 or so clones, and about 91% are seen once. Just under 3% of the sample lies in the top ten. Sequences were obtained from PBMCs. The receptors shown here come from a woman aged 18-29 years in good health and CMV-seronegative.

The genes are TRBV4-1 and TRBJ2-1; 11 bases agree with TRBD2. CDR1 is MGHRA, CDR2 YSYEKL, per germline. This CDR3 has 17 residues. Unmatched junction bases numbered 9, after V lost 1 base and J lost 7 bases. CDR3 sequence: CASSQARTSGRMNEQFF. The CDR3 DNA follows: TGCGCCAGCAGCCAAGCTCGCACTAGCGGGAGAATGAATGAGCAGTTCTTC.

V gene TRBV28 combines with J gene TRBJ2-4, with a possible D match to TRBD1 (6 bases). This CDR3 contains 14 residues. With 10 bases removed from V and 0 bases from J, the gap between germline ends came to 13 bases. Germline CDR1 reads MDHEN; CDR2 reads SYDVKM. DNA of the CDR3: TGTGCCACCGAGGACAGCCTAGCCAAAAACATTCAGTACTTC. Protein sequence: CATEDSLAKNIQYF.

The chain has TRBV27 and TRBJ1-5; D gene ambiguous. CDR3 length: 14 amino acids. V lost 3 bases to trimming and J lost 4 bases, with 10 bases between them. Germline V gene data show CDR1 as MNHEY and CDR2 as SMNVEV (reference sequence). As DNA, the CDR3 is TGTGCCAGCAGTTTCCGGGGTCTGAATCAGCCCCAGCATTTT. Translating gives CASSFRGLNQPQHF.

The chain joins TRBV7-9 to TRBJ2-3; D unclear. Germline-derived CDR1 and CDR2 are SEHNR and FQNEAQ (reference sequence). The CDR3 loop spans 15 amino acids. V was trimmed by 2 bases and J by 2 bases, leaving 11 bases between them. The CDR3 protein is CASSLRSTATDTQYF. The CDR3 nucleotides read TGTGCCAGCAGCTTACGAAGCACAGCCACAGATACGCAGTATTTT. Filled out from reference TRBV7-9 and TRBJ2-3, the complete variable domain reads DTGVSQNPRHKITKRGQNVTFRCDPISEHNRLYWYRQTLGQGPEFLTYFQNEAQLEKSRLLSDRFSAERPKGSFSTLEIQRTEQGDSAMYLCASSLRSTATDTQYFGPGTRLTVL.

The chain recombines TRBV5-1 with TRBJ1-2, with D tentatively TRBD1 (6 bases). The CDR3 has 15 amino acids. Germline assignment: CDR1 SGHRS and CDR2 YFSETQ. V was cut by 0 bases and J by 4 bases, with 13 bases left in between. CDR3 in DNA: TGCGCCAGCAGCTTGGCCTTTAAAGGGGGCTATGGCTACACCTTC. It codes for CASSLAFKGGYGYTF.

The chain recombines TRBV5-6 with TRBJ2-7; TRBD1 is a possible D gene (5 bases). The germline gives CDR1 SGHDT, CDR2 YYEEEE. Trimming cost V 4 bases and J 3 bases, with 14 bases left between them. This CDR3 contains 14 residues. CDR3 nucleotides: TGTGCCAGCAGCAATAAGGGGCGCTTCTACGAGCAGTACTTC. It codes for CASSNKGRFYEQYF.